This is a list of T cell receptor beta chains from one sample in a study of OX40 agonist ivuxolimab in advanced cancers. Using immunoSEQ multiplex PCR, the repertoire was profiled, and TCRdb retains in-frame clones only, with some absent. The sample lists around 70,000 clones, 82% occurring once. The specimen comprised CD4+ or CD8+ T cells sorted from blood, sampled in a trial of the OX40 agonist ivuxolimab. These TCRs come from an adult with an advanced solid tumor such as melanoma, head and neck, liver or kidney cancer. CDR3s include the opening cysteine and the closing phenylalanine or tryptophan. The D gene is left open where the match is weak. Not every row has a clone size; where given, it reads once, few, many or a size class.

clone_size,d_call,cdr3_length,v_call,j_call,cdr3_aa,cdr3_nt
-,-,16,TRBV27,TRBJ1-4,CATRPHSTATNEKLFF,TGTGCCACCCGTCCACACTCGACAGCAACTAATGAAAAACTGTTTTTT
-,TRBD2,19,TRBV19,TRBJ2-1,CASSLRGTSGSPGYNEQFF,TGTGCCAGTAGCCTTCGCGGGACTAGCGGGAGCCCCGGGTACAATGAGCAGTTCTTC
-,-,16,TRBV18,TRBJ2-3,CASSPLEGTSTDTQYF,TGTGCCAGCTCACCACTTGAAGGAACTAGCACAGATACGCAGTATTTT
few,-,11,TRBV6-5,TRBJ1-1,CASSKGLTAFF,TGTGCCAGCAGTAAGGGACTTACAGCTTTCTTT
-,-,14,TRBV5-5,TRBJ1-4,CASSLLATNEKLFF,TGTGCCAGCAGCTTGTTAGCAACTAATGAAAAACTGTTTTTT
-,TRBD1,15,TRBV5-1,TRBJ2-1,CASSEGQGARNEQFF,TGCGCCAGCAGCGAAGGACAGGGGGCGCGTAATGAGCAGTTCTTC
-,-,11,TRBV6-1,TRBJ2-7,CATGTGNEQYF,TGTGCCACCGGTACAGGTAACGAGCAGTACTTC
-,-,15,TRBV28,TRBJ1-2,CASSSITANNYGYTF,TGTGCCAGCAGTTCCATAACCGCGAATAACTATGGCTACACCTTC
-,-,13,TRBV29-1,TRBJ2-5,CSVGVGAGETQYF,TGCAGCGTTGGAGTTGGGGCTGGGGAGACCCAGTACTTC
-,-,12,TRBV6-6,TRBJ2-5,CASSSHQETQYF,TGTGCCAGCAGTTCTCATCAAGAGACCCAGTACTTC
once,-,16,TRBV7-2,TRBJ2-1,CASSLGAGASQYEQFF,TGTGCCAGCAGCTTAGGGGCGGGGGCCTCCCAGTATGAGCAGTTCTTC
-,TRBD2,14,TRBV29-1,TRBJ2-5,CSVARIAGEETQYF,TGCAGCGTTGCCAGGATAGCGGGGGAAGAGACCCAGTACTTC
-,-,11,TRBV11-2,TRBJ1-2,CASSFGQGYTF,TGTGCCAGCAGCTTCGGGCAGGGCTACACCTTC
-,-,12,TRBV5-4,TRBJ2-3,CASSLHPDTQYF,TGTGCCAGCAGCTTGCATCCAGATACGCAGTATTTT
-,-,17,TRBV7-3,TRBJ2-6,CASSLGVAVSGANVLTF,TGTGCCAGCAGCCTTGGGGTAGCGGTCTCTGGGGCCAACGTCCTGACTTTC
-,-,17,TRBV28,TRBJ2-6,CASSLIRAGTGANVLTF,TGTGCCAGCAGTTTAATAAGGGCCGGGACTGGGGCCAACGTCCTGACTTTC
-,-,14,TRBV7-2,TRBJ2-5,CASSLTVYQETQYF,TGTGCCAGCAGCTTAACGGTGTACCAAGAGACCCAGTACTTC
-,TRBD1,15,TRBV15,TRBJ1-3,CATSSYRGAGNTIYF,TGTGCCACCAGCTCTTACAGGGGAGCTGGAAACACCATATATTTT
-,-,14,TRBV6-1,TRBJ1-3,CASSEISSGNTIYF,TGTGCCAGCAGTGAGATAAGCTCTGGAAACACCATATATTTT
-,-,16,TRBV28,TRBJ2-7,CASSFSSAGPPYEQYF,TGTGCCAGCAGTTTTTCGTCCGCAGGGCCCCCTTACGAGCAGTACTTC
once,TRBD1,15,TRBV28,TRBJ2-7,CASSSRDRGSYEQYF,TGTGCCAGCAGTTCCCGGGACAGGGGATCGTACGAGCAGTACTTC
-,TRBD2,15,TRBV7-8,TRBJ2-5,CASSGQGGLAETQYF,TGTGCCAGCAGCGGGCAAGGGGGACTAGCAGAGACCCAGTACTTC
-,TRBD2,16,TRBV18,TRBJ2-6,CASSRDYPSGANVLTF,TGTGCCAGCTCACGGGACTACCCCTCTGGGGCCAACGTCCTGACTTTC
-,TRBD2,16,TRBV7-8,TRBJ2-3,CASSLASGGVTDTQYF,TGTGCCAGCAGCTTAGCCAGCGGGGGGGTCACAGATACGCAGTATTTT
once,-,15,TRBV4-1,TRBJ1-1,CASSQDPTPNTEAFF,TGCGCCAGCAGCCAGGACCCCACCCCGAACACTGAAGCTTTCTTT
once,-,11,TRBV18,TRBJ2-5,CASSSPETQYF,TGTGCCAGCTCATCTCCGGAGACCCAGTACTTC
-,-,17,TRBV5-6,TRBJ2-7,CASSLRLEERISYEQYF,TGTGCCAGCAGCTTGAGGTTGGAGGAGCGGATCTCCTACGAGCAGTACTTC
-,-,14,TRBV18,TRBJ1-2,CASSPPSGTYGYTF,TGTGCCAGCTCACCACCCTCCGGGACCTATGGCTACACCTTC
-,TRBD1,19,TRBV7-9,TRBJ1-1,CASSALQGRGGGGNTEAFF,TGTGCCAGCAGCGCCTTGCAGGGGAGAGGGGGCGGCGGAAACACTGAAGCTTTCTTT
-,TRBD2,15,TRBV7-2,TRBJ2-3,CASSPRTSGRDTQYF,TGTGCCAGCAGCCCTCGGACTAGCGGACGAGATACGCAGTATTTT
-,TRBD1,11,TRBV20-1,TRBJ2-7,CSARQGREQYF,TGCAGTGCGCGACAGGGTCGCGAGCAGTACTTC
-,-,12,TRBV10-3,TRBJ2-7,CAMGKGVYEQYF,TGTGCCATGGGCAAGGGCGTCTACGAGCAGTACTTC
-,-,15,TRBV18,TRBJ2-1,CASSPRQGGVNEQFF,TGTGCCAGCTCACCAAGGCAGGGGGGTGTCAATGAGCAGTTCTTC
-,TRBD1,14,TRBV5-1,TRBJ1-4,CASSFGTGSEKLFF,TGCGCCAGCAGCTTCGGGACAGGGAGTGAAAAACTGTTTTTT
-,-,15,TRBV6-1,TRBJ2-2,CASKLAATNTGELFF,TGTGCCAGCAAGCTAGCAGCGACGAACACCGGGGAGCTGTTTTTT
-,TRBD2,13,TRBV29-1,TRBJ2-1,CSVATSGSSEQFF,TGCAGCGTTGCGACTAGCGGGTCTAGTGAGCAGTTCTTC
once,-,14,TRBV6-6,TRBJ1-5,CASSRDAGNQPQHF,TGTGCCAGCAGTCGGGACGCTGGTAATCAGCCCCAGCATTTT
-,-,12,TRBV29-1,TRBJ2-7,CSVEGQGYEQYF,TGCAGCGTTGAAGGCCAGGGCTACGAGCAGTACTTC
-,TRBD1,15,TRBV9,TRBJ1-6,CASSPTGQTPSPLHF,TGTGCCAGCAGCCCAACGGGACAGACCCCCTCACCCCTCCACTTT
-,-,14,TRBV28,TRBJ2-1,CASRGSGSYNEQFF,TGTGCCAGCAGGGGCTCAGGCTCCTACAATGAGCAGTTCTTC
once,TRBD1,14,TRBV19,TRBJ2-1,CASSRGQEYNEQFF,TGTGCCAGTAGTAGAGGACAGGAGTACAATGAGCAGTTCTTC
-,-,13,TRBV12-2,TRBJ1-2,CAKPTGVGYGYTF,TGTGCTAAACCGACAGGGGTAGGCTATGGCTACACCTTC
-,TRBD2,15,TRBV19,TRBJ2-1,CASSRASGGNNEQFF,TGTGCCAGTAGCCGCGCCTCCGGGGGGAACAATGAGCAGTTCTTC
-,-,14,TRBV21-1,TRBJ2-2,CASRDRVGTGELFF,TGTGCCAGCAGGGACAGGGTTGGAACCGGGGAGCTGTTTTTT
-,-,13,TRBV2,TRBJ1-4,CASSDGGTEKLFF,TGTGCCAGCAGTGACGGGGGCACCGAAAAACTGTTTTTT
-,-,14,TRBV13,TRBJ2-7,CASSPWTASYEQYF,TGTGCCAGCAGCCCCTGGACAGCCTCCTACGAGCAGTACTTC